These 10 T cell receptor beta chains share one sample of origin, sequenced in a study of OX40 agonist ivuxolimab in advanced cancers. Method: immunoSEQ multiplex PCR; TCRdb's copy keeps in-frame clones and lacks some. This sample has around 70,000 clones, with approximately 80% found just once. The sequences come from CD4+ or CD8+ T cells sorted from blood, collected in a trial of the OX40 agonist ivuxolimab. These receptors were collected from an adult with an advanced solid tumor such as melanoma, head and neck, liver or kidney cancer.

This chain links TRBV9 with TRBJ1-3; D possibly corresponds to TRBD1 (6 bases). Germline V gene sequence: CDR1 SGDLS, CDR2 YYNGEE. CDR3 length: 14 residues. The V end was cut by 3 bases, the J end by 4 bases, with 11 bases between. The CDR3 DNA reads as TGTGCCAGCAGCGCCTCCGGACAGGGAAACACCATATATTTT. Residues: CASSASGQGNTIYF.

In DNA form, the CDR3 reads TGTGCCAGCAGTCCGACACACCCCACAGATACGCAGTATTTT. It is translated as CASSPTHPTDTQYF. The rearrangement uses TRBV9 and TRBJ2-3; no clear D. The CDR3 consists of 14 residues. V dropped 5 bases and J dropped 2 bases, with 12 bases sitting between them. Germline loops: CDR1 SGDLS, CDR2 YYNGEE.

The V gene is TRBV4-2, the J gene TRBJ2-3; 7 bases map to TRBD1. Germline values: CDR1 LGHNA, CDR2 YNFKEQ. The CDR3 is made up of 17 amino acids. The V segment lost 3 bases and the J segment 0 bases; nucleotides outside the gene matches: 9. The CDR3 nucleotides read TGTGCCAGCAGCCAGCATGACAGGGCCACTAGCACAGATACGCAGTATTTT. As protein: CASSQHDRATSTDTQYF.

The chain uses TRBV5-1 and TRBJ2-5; D unresolved. With the DNA end fitting TRBJ2-7 better, the J assignment may be wrong. In germline, CDR1 is SGHRS, CDR2 YFSETQ. This CDR3 has 16 residues. The CDR3 reads CASSLGPSLSGHEQYF. Written as DNA, the CDR3 is TGCGCCAGCAGCCTGGGTCCCAGTCTATCGGGCCACGAGCAGTACTTC.

This chain connects TRBV7-3 to TRBJ2-1; D gene ambiguous. This CDR3 spans 14 amino acids. Germline CDR1 is SGHTA and CDR2 is FQGTGA. Trimming stripped 5 bases from V and 6 bases from J, with 14 bases between. The CDR3 nucleotides are TGTGCCAGCAGCGCCCGTCCGGGTTTCAATGAGCAGTTCTTC. Its translation is CASSARPGFNEQFF. Drawing the rest from reference TRBV7-3 and TRBJ2-1, the complete variable domain is GAGVSQTPSNKVTEKGKYVELRCDPISGHTALYWYRQSLGQGPEFLIYFQGTGAADDSGLPNDRFFAVRPEGSVSTLKIQRTERGDSAVYLCASSARPGFNEQFFGPGTRLTVL.

The V call is TRBV7-9, the J call TRBJ2-4; D perhaps matches TRBD2 (6 bases). The V end lost 0 bases, the J end lost 0 bases, and 6 bases lay between the germline ends. CDR1 and CDR2 from the germline V gene are SEHNR and FQNEAQ (reference sequence). CDR3 length equals 15 residues. This CDR3 is CASSLAGGAKNIQYF. CDR3 nucleotide sequence: TGTGCCAGCAGCTTAGCGGGGGGAGCCAAAAACATTCAGTACTTC. The full variable domain, with the rest looked up from reference TRBV7-9 and TRBJ2-4, is DTGVSQNPRHKITKRGQNVTFRCDPISEHNRLYWYRQTLGQGPEFLTYFQNEAQLEKSRLLSDRFSAERPKGSFSTLEIQRTEQGDSAMYLCASSLAGGAKNIQYFGAGTRLSVL.

By its share, this clone is medium-sized. The gene calls are TRBV5-1 and TRBJ1-2; maybe TRBD1 (5 bases). Germline V gene sequence: CDR1 SGHRS, CDR2 YFSETQ. The CDR3 has 15 amino acids. V was pared by 0 bases and J by 4 bases, with 13 bases between. CDR3 DNA: TGCGCCAGCAGCTTGGAGCCACAGGCCCGCTATGGCTACACCTTC. Residues: CASSLEPQARYGYTF.

The rearrangement joins TRBV4-3 to TRBJ1-2; 9 nucleotides line up with TRBD1. The V gene's germline CDR1 is LGHNA and CDR2 YSLEER. The junction had 7 bases not matched to a gene; V was cut back by 0 bases and J by 5 bases. CDR3 length equals 16 residues. The CDR3 protein is CASSQDTTGGGYGYTF. The CDR3 nucleotides read TGCGCCAGCAGCCAAGATACGACAGGGGGTGGGTATGGCTACACCTTC.

This rearrangement joins TRBV9 to TRBJ2-3, with TRBD2 as a possible D gene (6 bases). This CDR3 spans 16 amino acids. Germline V lookup: CDR1 SGDLS, CDR2 YYNGEE. V was trimmed by 0 bases and J by 6 bases, leaving 17 bases between them. Here the CDR3 DNA reads TGTGCCAGCAGCGTAGAGGGCGGGCCGCGGGGCGATACGCAGTATTTT. Translating gives CASSVEGGPRGDTQYF.

The CDR3 spells CASSLGPQGRDEQFF. CDR3 DNA sequence: TGTGCCAGCAGCTTAGGCCCGCAGGGGAGGGATGAGCAGTTCTTC. V and J are TRBV7-9 and TRBJ2-1, with D possibly TRBD2 on 7 matching bases. Germline lookup yields CDR1 SEHNR and CDR2 FQNEAQ (reference sequence). The CDR3 is 15 residues long. Deletions cut 1 base from V and 8 bases from J, with 15 bases between.